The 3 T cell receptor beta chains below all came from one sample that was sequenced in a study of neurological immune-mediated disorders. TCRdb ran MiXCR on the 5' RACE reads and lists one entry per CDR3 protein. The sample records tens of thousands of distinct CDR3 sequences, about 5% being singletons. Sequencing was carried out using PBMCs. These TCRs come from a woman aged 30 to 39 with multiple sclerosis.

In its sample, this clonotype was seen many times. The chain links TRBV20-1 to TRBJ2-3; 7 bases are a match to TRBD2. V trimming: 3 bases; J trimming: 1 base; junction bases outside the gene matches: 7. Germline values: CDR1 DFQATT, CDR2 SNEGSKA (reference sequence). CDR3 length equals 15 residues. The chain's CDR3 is CSAREAGLRTDTQYF. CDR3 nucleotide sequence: TGCAGTGCTAGGGAAGCGGGACTTCGCACAGATACGCAGTATTTT.

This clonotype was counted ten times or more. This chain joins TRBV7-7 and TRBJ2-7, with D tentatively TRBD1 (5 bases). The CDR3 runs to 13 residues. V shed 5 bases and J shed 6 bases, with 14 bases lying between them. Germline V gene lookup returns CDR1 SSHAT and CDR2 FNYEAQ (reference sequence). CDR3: CASSAQTGFEQYF. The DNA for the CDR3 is TGTGCCAGCAGCGCGCAAACAGGTTTCGAGCAGTACTTC.

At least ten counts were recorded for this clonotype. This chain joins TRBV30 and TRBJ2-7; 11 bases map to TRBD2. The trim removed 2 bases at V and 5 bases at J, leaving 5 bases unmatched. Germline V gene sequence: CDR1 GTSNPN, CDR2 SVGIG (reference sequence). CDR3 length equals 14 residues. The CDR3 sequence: CAWSTTSGKNEQYF. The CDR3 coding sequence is TGTGCCTGGAGTACGACTAGCGGGAAAAACGAGCAGTACTTC.